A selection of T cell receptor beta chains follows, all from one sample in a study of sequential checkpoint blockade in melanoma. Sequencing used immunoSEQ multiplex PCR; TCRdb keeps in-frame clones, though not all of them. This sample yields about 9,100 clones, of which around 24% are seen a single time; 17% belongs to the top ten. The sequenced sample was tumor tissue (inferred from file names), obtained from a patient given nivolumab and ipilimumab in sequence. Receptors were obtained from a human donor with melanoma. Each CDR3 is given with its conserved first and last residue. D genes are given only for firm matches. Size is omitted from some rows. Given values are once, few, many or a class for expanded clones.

cdr3_aa: CASSLGGRGTDTQYF
cdr3_nt: TGTGCCAGCAGTTTAGGCGGGAGAGGGACAGATACGCAGTATTTT
v_call: TRBV28
clone_size: once
j_call: TRBJ2-3
d_call: TRBD2

cdr3_aa: CASSLVGGTPDQFF
cdr3_nt: TGTGCCAGCAGCTTAGTGGGTGGGACTCCGGATCAGTTCTTC
v_call: TRBV11-3
clone_size: few
j_call: TRBJ2-1
d_call: -

cdr3_aa: CASSLSFDSNQPQHF
cdr3_nt: TGTGCCAGCAGCTTATCCTTCGACAGCAATCAGCCCCAGCATTTT
v_call: TRBV11-3
clone_size: few
j_call: TRBJ1-5
d_call: -

cdr3_aa: CASGFARLGSQSRPQHF
cdr3_nt: TGTGCTAGTGGTTTTGCCCGCCTTGGTTCCCAATCGCGGCCCCAGCATTTT
v_call: TRBV12-5
clone_size: -
j_call: TRBJ1-5
d_call: -

cdr3_aa: CASKKGGQGTGEQYF
cdr3_nt: TGTGCCAGCAAAAAAGGGGGACAGGGAACGGGCGAGCAGTACTTC
v_call: TRBV6-8
clone_size: -
j_call: TRBJ2-7
d_call: TRBD1

cdr3_aa: CASWQGNFNYGYTF
cdr3_nt: TGTGCCAGTTGGCAGGGAAATTTTAACTATGGCTACACCTTC
v_call: TRBV19
clone_size: medium-sized
j_call: TRBJ1-2
d_call: -

cdr3_aa: CASSLDAPSSGANVLTF
cdr3_nt: TGTGCCAGCAGCTTAGATGCTCCATCCTCTGGGGCCAACGTCCTGACTTTC
v_call: TRBV11-3
clone_size: few
j_call: TRBJ2-6
d_call: -

cdr3_aa: CASSPRGAEWVTEAFF
cdr3_nt: TGTGCCAGCAGCCCGAGGGGGGCGGAATGGGTCACTGAAGCTTTCTTT
v_call: TRBV28
clone_size: few
j_call: TRBJ1-1
d_call: -

cdr3_aa: CASSIRHGSSTDTQYF
cdr3_nt: TGTGCCAGTAGTATTCGACATGGTTCTAGCACAGATACGCAGTATTTT
v_call: TRBV19
clone_size: -
j_call: TRBJ2-3
d_call: -

cdr3_aa: CASSPTRQGSDYGYTF
cdr3_nt: TGCGCCAGCAGCCCGACCCGACAGGGGTCGGACTATGGCTACACCTTC
v_call: TRBV4-1
clone_size: -
j_call: TRBJ1-2
d_call: TRBD1

cdr3_aa: CASSSNGGSSYNEQFF
cdr3_nt: TGTGCCAGCAGCTCCAATGGCGGGAGTTCCTACAATGAGCAGTTCTTC
v_call: TRBV12-1
clone_size: -
j_call: TRBJ2-1
d_call: -

cdr3_aa: CASSSGYSLETQYF
cdr3_nt: TGTGCCAGCAGCTCCGGGTACAGTCTTGAGACCCAGTACTTC
v_call: TRBV11-3
clone_size: -
j_call: TRBJ2-5
d_call: -

cdr3_aa: CASSRTAGANVLTF
cdr3_nt: TGTGCCAGCAGCCGGACAGCTGGGGCCAACGTCCTGACTTTC
v_call: TRBV11-3
clone_size: -
j_call: TRBJ2-6
d_call: -

cdr3_aa: CASSYTATDTQYF
cdr3_nt: TGTGCCAGCAGTTACACAGCGACAGATACGCAGTATTTT
v_call: TRBV6-8
clone_size: few
j_call: TRBJ2-3
d_call: -

cdr3_aa: CASSGQGTYEQYF
cdr3_nt: TGTGCCAGCAGTGGACAGGGGACCTACGAGCAGTACTTC
v_call: TRBV9
clone_size: many
j_call: TRBJ2-7
d_call: TRBD1

cdr3_aa: CASRIEYNNYGYTF
cdr3_nt: TGCGCCAGCAGAATAGAATATAACAACTATGGCTACACCTTC
v_call: TRBV5-1
clone_size: -
j_call: TRBJ1-2
d_call: -

cdr3_aa: CASSLSGIRDHSQETQYF
cdr3_nt: TGTGCCAGCAGTCTAAGTGGTATAAGGGATCACTCTCAAGAGACCCAGTACTTC
v_call: TRBV28
clone_size: -
j_call: TRBJ2-5
d_call: -

cdr3_aa: CASSLVLGRTNTQYF
cdr3_nt: TGTGCCAGCAGCTTAGTACTCGGGAGGACTAATACGCAGTATTTT
v_call: TRBV11-3
clone_size: few
j_call: TRBJ2-3
d_call: TRBD2

cdr3_aa: CASSVAGGSEQYF
cdr3_nt: TGTGCTTCGTCGGTTGCGGGAGGAAGCGAGCAGTACTTC
v_call: TRBV12-5
clone_size: few
j_call: TRBJ2-7
d_call: TRBD2

cdr3_aa: CASSPATGKGYGYTF
cdr3_nt: TGCGCCAGCAGCCCGGCGACAGGGAAGGGCTATGGCTACACCTTC
v_call: TRBV5-1
clone_size: few
j_call: TRBJ1-2
d_call: TRBD1

cdr3_aa: CASSLTSGSLRHYEQYF
cdr3_nt: TGCGCCAGCAGCTTGACTAGCGGGAGTCTAAGGCACTACGAGCAGTACTTC
v_call: TRBV5-1
clone_size: -
j_call: TRBJ2-7
d_call: TRBD2

cdr3_aa: CASSFTQRGGYTF
cdr3_nt: TGTGCCAGCAGCTTTACGCAGCGGGGCGGCTACACCTTC
v_call: TRBV7-2
clone_size: many
j_call: TRBJ1-2
d_call: -

cdr3_aa: CSVGGIEASEQYF
cdr3_nt: TGCAGCGTTGGCGGGATAGAGGCCTCCGAGCAGTACTTC
v_call: TRBV29-1
clone_size: -
j_call: TRBJ2-7
d_call: -

cdr3_aa: CASSGGRAPGELFF
cdr3_nt: TGCGCCAGCAGCGGGGGGAGAGCCCCCGGGGAGCTGTTTTTT
v_call: TRBV5-1
clone_size: -
j_call: TRBJ2-2
d_call: -

cdr3_aa: CASRNREYTEAFF
cdr3_nt: TGTGCCAGCAGAAACAGGGAATATACTGAAGCTTTCTTT
v_call: TRBV6-8
clone_size: -
j_call: TRBJ1-1
d_call: -

cdr3_aa: CASFDRGFMTEAFF
cdr3_nt: TGTGCCAGTTTTGACAGGGGGTTTATGACTGAAGCTTTCTTT
v_call: TRBV19
clone_size: -
j_call: TRBJ1-1
d_call: TRBD1

cdr3_aa: CASSHERQGNTEAFF
cdr3_nt: TGTGCCAGCAGCCATGAAAGGCAGGGGAACACTGAAGCTTTCTTT
v_call: TRBV11-3
clone_size: -
j_call: TRBJ1-1
d_call: -

cdr3_aa: CASSPLAGGFGEQYF
cdr3_nt: TGTGCCAGCAGCCCTCTAGCGGGAGGATTCGGCGAGCAGTACTTC
v_call: TRBV11-3
clone_size: -
j_call: TRBJ2-7
d_call: TRBD2

cdr3_aa: CASSRTGGSTIYF
cdr3_nt: TGTGCCAGTTCCCGGACAGGGGGAAGTACCATATATTTT
v_call: TRBV19
clone_size: -
j_call: TRBJ1-3
d_call: TRBD1

cdr3_aa: CASSVSAGGATYEQYF
cdr3_nt: TGTGCCAGCAGCGTATCCGCGGGAGGCGCAACCTACGAGCAGTACTTC
v_call: TRBV9
clone_size: few
j_call: TRBJ2-7
d_call: TRBD2

cdr3_aa: CASSLRMGVSGNTIYF
cdr3_nt: TGTGCCAGCAGCCTGCGTATGGGGGTCTCTGGAAACACCATATATTTT
v_call: TRBV11-3
clone_size: many
j_call: TRBJ1-3
d_call: -

cdr3_aa: CAWTRPAYGYTF
cdr3_nt: TGTGCCTGGACCCGGCCAGCTTATGGCTACACCTTC
v_call: TRBV30
clone_size: few
j_call: TRBJ1-2
d_call: -

cdr3_aa: CASSDRATNYGYTF
cdr3_nt: TGCGCCAGCAGCGACAGGGCTACTAACTATGGCTACACCTTC
v_call: TRBV5-1
clone_size: once
j_call: TRBJ1-2
d_call: TRBD1

cdr3_aa: CASSLVGGRVISGANVLTF
cdr3_nt: TGTGCCAGCAGCTTAGTGGGGGGCAGGGTAATATCTGGGGCCAACGTCCTGACTTTC
v_call: TRBV11-3
clone_size: many
j_call: TRBJ2-6
d_call: -

cdr3_aa: CAISGPSGSQETQYF
cdr3_nt: TGTGCCATCAGTGGTCCTAGCGGGAGCCAAGAGACCCAGTACTTC
v_call: TRBV6-8
clone_size: -
j_call: TRBJ2-5
d_call: TRBD2

cdr3_aa: CASSPQDPSTEAFF
cdr3_nt: TGCGCCAGCAGCCCCCAGGACCCGAGCACTGAAGCTTTCTTT
v_call: TRBV5-1
clone_size: -
j_call: TRBJ1-1
d_call: -

cdr3_aa: CAWRVAGERNEQFF
cdr3_nt: TGTGCCTGGAGAGTAGCGGGAGAGCGTAATGAGCAGTTCTTC
v_call: TRBV30
clone_size: -
j_call: TRBJ2-1
d_call: TRBD2

cdr3_aa: CASSPGTQITGELFF
cdr3_nt: TGCGCCAGCAGCCCCGGGACTCAGATCACCGGGGAGCTGTTTTTT
v_call: TRBV5-1
clone_size: once
j_call: TRBJ2-2
d_call: -

cdr3_aa: CSVPDIAKNIQYF
cdr3_nt: TGCAGCGTGCCAGATATAGCCAAAAACATTCAGTACTTC
v_call: TRBV29-1
clone_size: once
j_call: TRBJ2-4
d_call: -

cdr3_aa: CASSLRPGLAGETQYF
cdr3_nt: TGTGCCAGCAGCTTGAGACCGGGACTAGCGGGAGAGACCCAGTACTTC
v_call: TRBV11-3
clone_size: many
j_call: TRBJ2-5
d_call: TRBD2

cdr3_aa: CASSSDRGNTEAFF
cdr3_nt: TGTGCCAGCAGTAGCGACAGGGGGAACACTGAAGCTTTCTTT
v_call: TRBV28
clone_size: few
j_call: TRBJ1-1
d_call: TRBD1

cdr3_aa: CASSVGLAGAYTGELFF
cdr3_nt: TGTGCCAGCAGCGTAGGACTAGCGGGAGCCTACACCGGGGAGCTGTTTTTT
v_call: TRBV9
clone_size: -
j_call: TRBJ2-2
d_call: TRBD2

cdr3_aa: CASSLTGGQQRANVLTF
cdr3_nt: TGTGCCAGCAGCTTAACGGGGGGACAGCAAAGGGCCAACGTCCTGACTTTC
v_call: TRBV7-1
clone_size: few
j_call: TRBJ2-6
d_call: -

cdr3_aa: CASSYGDRGLNTEAFF
cdr3_nt: TGTGCCAGCAGTTACGGTGACAGGGGCCTGAACACTGAAGCTTTCTTT
v_call: TRBV6-8
clone_size: many
j_call: TRBJ1-1
d_call: TRBD1

cdr3_aa: CASSELGGALAFF
cdr3_nt: TGCGCCAGCAGTGAACTAGGAGGGGCGCTCGCTTTCTTT
v_call: TRBV10-2
clone_size: -
j_call: TRBJ1-1
d_call: -

cdr3_aa: CASSLILAGEYEQYF
cdr3_nt: TGTGCCAGCAGCCTAATACTAGCGGGAGAATACGAGCAGTACTTC
v_call: TRBV11-3
clone_size: many
j_call: TRBJ2-7
d_call: TRBD2

cdr3_aa: CASSLVGGGSTDTQYF
cdr3_nt: TGTGCCAGCAGCTTAGTAGGTGGGGGCAGTACAGATACGCAGTATTTT
v_call: TRBV11-3
clone_size: many
j_call: TRBJ2-3
d_call: -

cdr3_aa: CAWSPGFLSNQPQHF
cdr3_nt: TGTGCCTGGAGTCCAGGGTTCCTTAGCAATCAGCCCCAGCATTTT
v_call: TRBV30
clone_size: many
j_call: TRBJ1-5
d_call: -

cdr3_aa: CASSPITGELFF
cdr3_nt: TGTGCCAGCAGCCCGATCACCGGGGAGCTGTTTTTT
v_call: TRBV6-8
clone_size: few
j_call: TRBJ2-2
d_call: -

cdr3_aa: CASSYRTGEVGEQYF
cdr3_nt: TGTGCCAGCAGTTACAGGACAGGGGAGGTCGGCGAGCAGTACTTC
v_call: TRBV6-8
clone_size: few
j_call: TRBJ2-7
d_call: TRBD1

cdr3_aa: CASSESSGELFF
cdr3_nt: TGCGCCAGCAGTGAGTCGTCCGGGGAGCTGTTTTTT
v_call: TRBV10-1
clone_size: -
j_call: TRBJ2-2
d_call: -

cdr3_aa: CASSYSIASGYLQETQYF
cdr3_nt: TGTGCCAGCAGTTACTCGATCGCTAGCGGGTACCTCCAAGAGACCCAGTACTTC
v_call: TRBV6-8
clone_size: many
j_call: TRBJ2-5
d_call: TRBD2

cdr3_aa: CASSFGSNQETQYF
cdr3_nt: TGTGCCAGCAGCTTCGGGTCAAATCAAGAGACCCAGTACTTC
v_call: TRBV11-3
clone_size: few
j_call: TRBJ2-5
d_call: -

cdr3_aa: CASSSRRTGSRPTDTQYF
cdr3_nt: TGTGCCAGCAGCTCACGACGGACAGGTAGTCGACCAACAGATACGCAGTATTTT
v_call: TRBV7-6
clone_size: many
j_call: TRBJ2-3
d_call: TRBD1

cdr3_aa: CAISPGDQPQHF
cdr3_nt: TGTGCCATCTCCCCGGGCGATCAGCCCCAGCATTTT
v_call: TRBV10-3
clone_size: -
j_call: TRBJ1-5
d_call: -

cdr3_aa: CASSLMVGNNEQFF
cdr3_nt: TGTGCCAGCAGCTTAATGGTGGGGAACAATGAGCAGTTCTTC
v_call: TRBV11-3
clone_size: medium-sized
j_call: TRBJ2-1
d_call: -

cdr3_aa: CASSRDNSPEDTEAFF
cdr3_nt: TGTGCCAGCAGTCGGGACAACTCCCCGGAGGACACTGAAGCTTTCTTT
v_call: TRBV6-8
clone_size: medium-sized
j_call: TRBJ1-1
d_call: -

cdr3_aa: CASSIDRSSGNTIYF
cdr3_nt: TGTGCCAGCAGCATCGACAGGAGCTCTGGAAACACCATATATTTT
v_call: TRBV11-3
clone_size: few
j_call: TRBJ1-3
d_call: -

cdr3_aa: CATSNLPLSDNEQFF
cdr3_nt: TGTGCCACCAGCAATCTTCCCCTATCCGACAATGAGCAGTTCTTC
v_call: TRBV15
clone_size: -
j_call: TRBJ2-1
d_call: -

cdr3_aa: CASRTSGPGGGEQYF
cdr3_nt: TGCGCCAGCCGGACTAGCGGGCCGGGGGGAGGCGAGCAGTACTTC
v_call: TRBV10-2
clone_size: -
j_call: TRBJ2-7
d_call: TRBD2